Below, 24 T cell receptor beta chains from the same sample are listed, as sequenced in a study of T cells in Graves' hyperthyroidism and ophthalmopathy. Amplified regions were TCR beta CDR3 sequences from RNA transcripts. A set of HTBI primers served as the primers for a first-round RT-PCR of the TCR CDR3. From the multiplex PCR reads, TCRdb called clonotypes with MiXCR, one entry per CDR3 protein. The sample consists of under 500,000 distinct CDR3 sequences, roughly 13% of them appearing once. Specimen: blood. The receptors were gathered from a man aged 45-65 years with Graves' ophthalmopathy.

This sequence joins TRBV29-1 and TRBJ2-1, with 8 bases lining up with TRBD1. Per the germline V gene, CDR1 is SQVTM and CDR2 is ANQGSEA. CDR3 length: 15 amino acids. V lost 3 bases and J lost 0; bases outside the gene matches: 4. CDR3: CSVDPGQASYNEQFF. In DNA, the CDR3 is TGCAGCGTTGACCCGGGACAGGCCTCCTACAATGAGCAGTTCTTC.

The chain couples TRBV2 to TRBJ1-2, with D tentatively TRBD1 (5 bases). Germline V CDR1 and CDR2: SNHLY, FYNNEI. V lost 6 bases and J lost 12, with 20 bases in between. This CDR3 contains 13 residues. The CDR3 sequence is CASRDDNRGLDTF. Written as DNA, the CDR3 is TGTGCCAGCAGAGACGATAACCGGGGGTTGGACACCTTC.

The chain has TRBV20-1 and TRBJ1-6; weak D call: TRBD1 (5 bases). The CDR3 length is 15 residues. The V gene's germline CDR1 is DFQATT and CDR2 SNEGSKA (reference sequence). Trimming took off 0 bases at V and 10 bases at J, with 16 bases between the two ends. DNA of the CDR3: TGCAGTGCTAGAGATCGGGGGGGTGGGAGGTCACCCCTCCACTTT. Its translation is CSARDRGGGRSPLHF.

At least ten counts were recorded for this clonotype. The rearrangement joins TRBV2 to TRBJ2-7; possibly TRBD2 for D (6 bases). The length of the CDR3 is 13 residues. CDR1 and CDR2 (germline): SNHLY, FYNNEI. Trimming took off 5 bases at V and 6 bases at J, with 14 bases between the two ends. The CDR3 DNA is TGTGCCAGCAGTAGACTAGAGCTAAGCGAGCAGTACTTC. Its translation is CASSRLELSEQYF.

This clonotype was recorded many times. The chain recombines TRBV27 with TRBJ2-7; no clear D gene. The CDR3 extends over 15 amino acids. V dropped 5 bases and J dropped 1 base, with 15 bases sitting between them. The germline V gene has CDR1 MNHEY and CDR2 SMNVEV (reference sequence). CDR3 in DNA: TGTGCCAGCAGTCGCGACACAACCCCATCCTACGAGCAGTACTTC. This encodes CASSRDTTPSYEQYF.

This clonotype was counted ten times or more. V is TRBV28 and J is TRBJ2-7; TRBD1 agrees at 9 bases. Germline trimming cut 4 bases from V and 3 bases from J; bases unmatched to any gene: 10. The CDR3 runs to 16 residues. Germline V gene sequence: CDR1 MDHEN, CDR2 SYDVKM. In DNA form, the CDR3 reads TGTGCCAGCAGTTCCCCCGCCACAGGGGGCCTCTACGAGCAGTACTTC. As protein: CASSSPATGGLYEQYF.

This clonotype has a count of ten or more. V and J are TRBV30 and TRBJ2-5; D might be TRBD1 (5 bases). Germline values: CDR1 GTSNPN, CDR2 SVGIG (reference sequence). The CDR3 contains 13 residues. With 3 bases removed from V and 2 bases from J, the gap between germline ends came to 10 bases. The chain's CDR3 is CAWRDSIQETQYF. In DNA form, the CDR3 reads TGTGCCTGGAGAGACAGTATACAAGAGACCCAGTACTTC.

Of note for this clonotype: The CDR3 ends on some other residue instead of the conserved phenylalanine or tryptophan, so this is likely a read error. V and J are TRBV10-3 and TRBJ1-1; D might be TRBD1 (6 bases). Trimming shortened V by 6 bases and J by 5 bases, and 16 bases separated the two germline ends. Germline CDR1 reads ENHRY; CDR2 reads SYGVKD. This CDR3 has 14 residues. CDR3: CAISAQGTNTEAFS. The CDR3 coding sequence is TGTGCCATCAGCGCACAGGGAACTAATACTGAAGCTTTCTCT.

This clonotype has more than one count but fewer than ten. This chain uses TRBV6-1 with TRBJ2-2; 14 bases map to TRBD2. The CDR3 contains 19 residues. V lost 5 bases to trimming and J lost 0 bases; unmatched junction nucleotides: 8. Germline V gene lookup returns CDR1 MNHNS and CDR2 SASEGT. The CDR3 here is CASSSDLGLAGANTGELFF. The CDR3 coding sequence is TGTGCCAGCAGTTCCGACCTGGGACTAGCGGGGGCGAACACCGGGGAGCTGTTTTTT.

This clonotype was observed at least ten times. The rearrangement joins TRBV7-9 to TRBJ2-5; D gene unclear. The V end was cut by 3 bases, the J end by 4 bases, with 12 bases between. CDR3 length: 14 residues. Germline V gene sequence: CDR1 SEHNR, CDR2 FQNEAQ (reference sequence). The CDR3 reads CASSFGRVGETQYF. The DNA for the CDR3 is TGTGCCAGCAGCTTCGGTAGGGTCGGAGAGACCCAGTACTTC.

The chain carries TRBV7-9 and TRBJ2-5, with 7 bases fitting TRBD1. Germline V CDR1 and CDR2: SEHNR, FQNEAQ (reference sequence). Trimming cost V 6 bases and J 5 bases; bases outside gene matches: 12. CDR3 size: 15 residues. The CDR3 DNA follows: TGTGCCAGCAGTACCACCGACAGGGCTACGGAGACCCAGTACTTC. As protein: CASSTTDRATETQYF. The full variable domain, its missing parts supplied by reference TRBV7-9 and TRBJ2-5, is DTGVSQNPRHKITKRGQNVTFRCDPISEHNRLYWYRQTLGQGPEFLTYFQNEAQLEKSRLLSDRFSAERPKGSFSTLEIQRTEQGDSAMYLCASSTTDRATETQYFGPGTRLLVL.

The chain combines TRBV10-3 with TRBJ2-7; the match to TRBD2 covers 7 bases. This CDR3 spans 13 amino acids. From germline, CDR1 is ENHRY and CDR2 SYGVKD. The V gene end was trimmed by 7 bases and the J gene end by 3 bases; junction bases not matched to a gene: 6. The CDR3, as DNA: TGTGCCATCACGAATGGCGGGAGCTACGAGCAGTACTTC. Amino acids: CAITNGGSYEQYF.

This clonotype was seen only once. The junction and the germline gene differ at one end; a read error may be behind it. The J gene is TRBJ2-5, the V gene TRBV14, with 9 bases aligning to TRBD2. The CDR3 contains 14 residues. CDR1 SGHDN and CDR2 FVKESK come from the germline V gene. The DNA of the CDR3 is TGTGCCAGCAGCCCGCTAGCGGGGAAAGAGGCCCAGTACTTC. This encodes CASSPLAGKEAQYF.

CDR3 sequence reads: CAISNGGNEQFF. The CDR3 nucleotides are TGTGCCATCAGTAACGGGGGCAATGAGCAGTTCTTC. J is TRBJ2-1 and V is TRBV10-3, with D possibly TRBD2 on 6 matching bases. The CDR3 is made up of 12 amino acids. V gave up 5 bases and J gave up 6 bases, with 8 bases separating them. The germline V gene has CDR1 ENHRY and CDR2 SYGVKD.

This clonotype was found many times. CDR3 sequence (DNA): TGCAGTGCTAGTAGACCGATGAACACTGAAGCTTTCTTT. As protein: CSASRPMNTEAFF. The rearrangement joins TRBV20-1 to TRBJ1-1; D remains ambiguous. The CDR3 loop spans 13 amino acids. Germline-derived CDR1 and CDR2 are DFQATT and SNEGSKA (reference sequence). The ends were cut back, 3 bases at V and 0 bases at J, with 8 bases in the middle.

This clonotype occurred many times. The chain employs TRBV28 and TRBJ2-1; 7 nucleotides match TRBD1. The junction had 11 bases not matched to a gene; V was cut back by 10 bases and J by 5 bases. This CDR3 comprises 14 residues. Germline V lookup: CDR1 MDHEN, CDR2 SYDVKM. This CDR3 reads CATHQQGLNNEQFF. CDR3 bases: TGTGCCACCCACCAACAGGGGCTAAACAATGAGCAGTTCTTC.

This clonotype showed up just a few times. The chain's CDR3 is CASRLDRDQPQHF. CDR3 bases: TGTGCCAGCAGACTTGACAGGGATCAGCCCCAGCATTTT. The chain combines TRBV6-1 with TRBJ1-5, with 7 bases identical to TRBD1. The CDR3 totals 13 residues. J was trimmed by 5 bases and V by 6 bases; bases with no gene match: 4. CDR1 is MNHNS and CDR2 is SASEGT in the germline V gene.

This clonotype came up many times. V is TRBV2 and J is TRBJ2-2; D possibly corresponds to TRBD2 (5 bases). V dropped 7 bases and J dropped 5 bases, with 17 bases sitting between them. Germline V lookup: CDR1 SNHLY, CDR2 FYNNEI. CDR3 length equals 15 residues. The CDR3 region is CASNRGERRTGELFF. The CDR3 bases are TGTGCCAGCAATCGGGGAGAACGGCGAACCGGGGAGCTGTTTTTT.

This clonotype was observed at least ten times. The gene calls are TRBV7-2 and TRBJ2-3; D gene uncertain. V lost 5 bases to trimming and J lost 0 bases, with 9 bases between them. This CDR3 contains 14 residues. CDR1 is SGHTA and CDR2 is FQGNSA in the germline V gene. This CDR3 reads CASSPGSSTDTQYF. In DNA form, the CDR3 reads TGTGCCAGCAGCCCCGGTTCTAGCACAGATACGCAGTATTTT.

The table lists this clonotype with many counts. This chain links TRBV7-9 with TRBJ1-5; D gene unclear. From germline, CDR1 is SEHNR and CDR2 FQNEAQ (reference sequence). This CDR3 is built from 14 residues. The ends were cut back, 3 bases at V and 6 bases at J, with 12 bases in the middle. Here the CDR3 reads CASSFSSGSQPQHF. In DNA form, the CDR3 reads TGTGCCAGCAGCTTCTCATCGGGGAGTCAGCCCCAGCATTTT. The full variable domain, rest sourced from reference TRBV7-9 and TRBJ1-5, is DTGVSQNPRHKITKRGQNVTFRCDPISEHNRLYWYRQTLGQGPEFLTYFQNEAQLEKSRLLSDRFSAERPKGSFSTLEIQRTEQGDSAMYLCASSFSSGSQPQHFGDGTRLSIL.

The CDR3 nucleotides read TGCAGCGCTCGTAGGGGCCCCTACGAGCAGTACTTC. Its translation: CSARRGPYEQYF. V gene TRBV29-1 combines with J gene TRBJ2-7; possible D gene TRBD1, 5 bases. The CDR3 loop spans 12 amino acids. Trimming left V 7 bases short and J 2 bases short, with 12 bases between. Per the germline V gene, CDR1 is SQVTM and CDR2 is ANQGSEA.

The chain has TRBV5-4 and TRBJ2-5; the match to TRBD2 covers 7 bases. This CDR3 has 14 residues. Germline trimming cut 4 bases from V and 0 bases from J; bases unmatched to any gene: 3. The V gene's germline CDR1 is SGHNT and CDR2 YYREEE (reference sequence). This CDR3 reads CASSLGTNQETQYF. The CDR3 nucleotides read TGTGCCAGCAGCCTAGGGACTAACCAAGAGACCCAGTACTTC.

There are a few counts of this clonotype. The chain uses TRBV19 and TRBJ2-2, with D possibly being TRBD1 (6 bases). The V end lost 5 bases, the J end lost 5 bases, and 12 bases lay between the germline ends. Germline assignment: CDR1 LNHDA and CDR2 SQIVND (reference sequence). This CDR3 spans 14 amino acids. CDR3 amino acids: CASSGQGLTGELFF. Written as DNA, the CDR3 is TGTGCCAGTAGTGGCCAGGGGTTGACCGGGGAGCTGTTTTTT. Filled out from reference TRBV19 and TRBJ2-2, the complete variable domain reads DGGITQSPKYLFRKEGQNVTLSCEQNLNHDAMYWYRQDPGQGLRLIYYSQIVNDFQKGDIAEGYSVSREKKESFPLTVTSAQKNPTAFYLCASSGQGLTGELFFGEGSRLTVL.

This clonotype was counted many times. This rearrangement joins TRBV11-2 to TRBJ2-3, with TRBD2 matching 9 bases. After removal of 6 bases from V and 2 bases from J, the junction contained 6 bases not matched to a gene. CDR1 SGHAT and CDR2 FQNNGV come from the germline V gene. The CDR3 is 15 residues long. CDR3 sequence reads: CASRPSGTSTDTQYF. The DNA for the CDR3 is TGTGCCAGCAGACCTAGCGGGACCTCCACAGATACGCAGTATTTT.